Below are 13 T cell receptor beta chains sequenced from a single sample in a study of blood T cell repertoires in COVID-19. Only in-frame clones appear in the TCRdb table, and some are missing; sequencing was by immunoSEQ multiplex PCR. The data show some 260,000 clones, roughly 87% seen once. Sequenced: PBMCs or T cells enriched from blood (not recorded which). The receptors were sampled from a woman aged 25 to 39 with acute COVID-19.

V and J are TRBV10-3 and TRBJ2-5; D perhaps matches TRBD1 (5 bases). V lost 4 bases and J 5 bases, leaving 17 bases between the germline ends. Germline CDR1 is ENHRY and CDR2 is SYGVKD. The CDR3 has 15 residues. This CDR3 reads CAISVTGNPSETQYF. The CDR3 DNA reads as TGTGCCATCAGTGTAACAGGAAATCCCTCCGAGACCCAGTACTTC.

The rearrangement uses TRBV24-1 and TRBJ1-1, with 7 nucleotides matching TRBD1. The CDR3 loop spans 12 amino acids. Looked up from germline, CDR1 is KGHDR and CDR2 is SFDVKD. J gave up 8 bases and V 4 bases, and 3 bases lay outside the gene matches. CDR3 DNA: TGTGCCACCAGTGAGCCGGACAGGGAAGCTTTCTTT. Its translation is CATSEPDREAFF.

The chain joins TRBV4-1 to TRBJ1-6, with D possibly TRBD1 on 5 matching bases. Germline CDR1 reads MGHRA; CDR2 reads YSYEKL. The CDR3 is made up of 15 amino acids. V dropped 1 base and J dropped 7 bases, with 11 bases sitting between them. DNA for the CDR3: TGCGCCAGCAGCCAAGGCGGGGGAGGAAATTCACCCCTCCACTTT. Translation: CASSQGGGGNSPLHF.

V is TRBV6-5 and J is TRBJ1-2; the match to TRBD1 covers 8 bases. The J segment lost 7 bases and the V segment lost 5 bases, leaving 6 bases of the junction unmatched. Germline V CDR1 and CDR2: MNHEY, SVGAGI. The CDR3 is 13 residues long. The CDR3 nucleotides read TGTGCCAGCAGTACAGGGGGAAGAAGTGGCTACACCTTC. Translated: CASSTGGRSGYTF.

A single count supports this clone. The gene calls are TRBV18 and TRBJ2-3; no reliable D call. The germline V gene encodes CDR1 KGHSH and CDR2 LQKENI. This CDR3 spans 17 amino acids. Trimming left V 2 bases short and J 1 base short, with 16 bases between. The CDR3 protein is CASSPFRGGSRTDTQYF. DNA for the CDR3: TGTGCCAGCTCACCATTTCGCGGTGGTTCGCGCACAGATACGCAGTATTTT.

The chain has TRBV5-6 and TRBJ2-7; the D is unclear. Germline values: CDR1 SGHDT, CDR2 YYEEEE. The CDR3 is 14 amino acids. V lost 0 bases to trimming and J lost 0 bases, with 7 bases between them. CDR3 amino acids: CASSLGRSSYEQYF. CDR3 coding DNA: TGTGCCAGCAGCTTGGGACGGAGCTCCTACGAGCAGTACTTC.

The CDR3 reads CASSTSGVSYEQYF. DNA for the CDR3: TGTGCCAGCAGCACTAGCGGGGTCTCCTACGAGCAGTACTTC. The chain employs TRBV7-9 and TRBJ2-7, with 10 nucleotides matching TRBD2. V lost 5 bases to trimming and J lost 0 bases; unmatched junction nucleotides: 1. The germline V gene has CDR1 SEHNR and CDR2 FQNEAQ (reference sequence). The CDR3 has 14 amino acids.

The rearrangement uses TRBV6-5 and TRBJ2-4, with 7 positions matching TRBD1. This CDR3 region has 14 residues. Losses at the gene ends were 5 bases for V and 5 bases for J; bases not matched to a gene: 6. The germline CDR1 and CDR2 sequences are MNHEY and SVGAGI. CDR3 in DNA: TGTGCCAGCAGTAATCCCGGGACAGAAAACATTCAGTACTTC. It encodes CASSNPGTENIQYF.

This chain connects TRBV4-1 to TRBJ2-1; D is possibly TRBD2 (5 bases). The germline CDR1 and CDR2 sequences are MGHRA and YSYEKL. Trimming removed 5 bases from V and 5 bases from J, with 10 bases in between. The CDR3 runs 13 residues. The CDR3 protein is CASSSLRDNEQFF. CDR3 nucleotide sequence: TGCGCCAGCAGCTCGTTGAGGGACAATGAGCAGTTCTTC.

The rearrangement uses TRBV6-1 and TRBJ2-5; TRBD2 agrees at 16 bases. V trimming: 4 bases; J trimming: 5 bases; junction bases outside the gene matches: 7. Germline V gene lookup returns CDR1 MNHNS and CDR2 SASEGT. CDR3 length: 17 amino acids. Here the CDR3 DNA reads TGTGCCAGCAGTGTAGGGACTAGCGGGGGGGCTCGGGAGACCCAGTACTTC. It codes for CASSVGTSGGARETQYF.

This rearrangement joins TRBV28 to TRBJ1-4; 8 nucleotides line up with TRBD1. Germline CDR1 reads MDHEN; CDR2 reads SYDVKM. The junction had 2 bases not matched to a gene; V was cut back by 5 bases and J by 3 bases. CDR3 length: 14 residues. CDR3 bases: TGTGCCAGCAGTACGGGACAGGCTAATGAAAAACTGTTTTTT. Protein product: CASSTGQANEKLFF.

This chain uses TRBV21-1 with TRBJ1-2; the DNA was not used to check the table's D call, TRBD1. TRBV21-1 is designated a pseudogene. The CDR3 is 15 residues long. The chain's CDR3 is CASSTLHRDMRGYTF. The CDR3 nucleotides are TGTGCCAGCAGCACACTCCACAGGGATATGCGTGGCTACACCTTC.

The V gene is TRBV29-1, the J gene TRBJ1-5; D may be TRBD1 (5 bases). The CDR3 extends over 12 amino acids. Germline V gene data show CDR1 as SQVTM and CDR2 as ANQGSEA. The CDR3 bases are TGCACCACCCAGGGTGGGAATCAGCCCCAGCATTTT. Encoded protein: CTTQGGNQPQHF. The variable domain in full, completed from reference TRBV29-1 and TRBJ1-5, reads SAVISQKPSRDICQRGTSLTIQCQVDSQVTMMFWYRQQPGQSLTLIATANQGSEATYESGFVIDKFPISRPNLTFSTLTVSNMSPEDSSIYLCTTQGGNQPQHFGDGTRLSIL.